The T cell receptor beta chain described here comes from a study of shared clonotypes between healthy human individuals. Sequencing was performed with immunoSEQ multiplex PCR; in TCRdb, only in-frame clones are kept and a portion is missing. The sample lists under 130,000 clones, 67% occurring once. Per germline, CDR1 SQVTM and CDR2 ANQGSEA. This CDR3 is built from 12 residues. After removal of 5 bases from V and 0 bases from J, the junction contained 1 base not matched to a gene. The chain links TRBV29-1 to TRBJ2-7; 7 nucleotides match TRBD1. Sample: memory CD8+ T cells sorted from blood. Documented subset: CD45RO+ cells pooled with CCR7-negative TemRA cells. The sequence was collected from a woman aged 25 to 39 in good health. The CDR3, as DNA: TGCAGCGTTTCAGGGGGCTCCTACGAGCAGTACTTC. Translating it yields CSVSGGSYEQYF.